This TCR beta chain was identified during a study of vaccination effects on CD4 cells after COVID-19. Study details: Two-dose vaccination with either BNT162b2 or mRNA-1273 was given to the participants. General observations from the study: Vaccine- and infection-induced clones showed marked clonal contraction late following vaccination.

V lost 6 bases and J lost 0, with 10 bases in between. The germline V gene encodes CDR1 SNHLY and CDR2 FYNNEI. The CDR3 length is 14 residues. A note on this clone: Its antigen is not identified.

Within the ViraFEST assay, antigen-specific CD4+ T cells underwent expansion with viral peptide pools prior to sequencing. Subsequent to roughly 10 days of culture, CD4+ T cells were isolated. Sometime from March through December 2020, the person acquired a SARS-CoV-2 infection that PCR confirmed. Sequencing was performed with immunoSEQ multiplex PCR; in TCRdb, only in-frame clones are kept and a portion is missing. The data contain around 47,000 clones, roughly 80% of them singletons. The sequence derives from a human donor who had a prior SARS-CoV-2 infection. The V gene is TRBV2, the J gene TRBJ2-3, with D possibly being TRBD1 or TRBD2 (5 bases each). The source material was CD4+ T cells from PBMCs cultured with a peptide pool, sampled before COVID-19 vaccination. CDR3 loop: CASRGDGSTDTQYF. CDR3 nucleotide sequence: TGTGCCAGCAGGGGGGACGGCAGCACAGATACGCAGTATTTT. Looking up the rest from reference TRBV2 and TRBJ2-3 gives the full variable domain: EPEVTQTPSHQVTQMGQEVILRCVPISNHLYFYWYRQILGQKVEFLVSFYNNEISEKSEIFDDQFSVERPDGSNFTLKIRSTKLEDSAMYFCASRGDGSTDTQYFGPGTRLTVL.